Below are 5 T cell receptor beta chains sequenced from a single sample in a study of technical replicates of blood from a handful of donors. Profiled with immunoSEQ multiplex PCR; TCRdb holds only in-frame clones, not every one. This table has tens of thousands of clones, 80% to 95% appearing once. The sequencing sample was made of T cells isolated from PBMCs. The receptor source for this set is a human donor in good health.

This clone was picked up one time. The chain recombines TRBV19 with TRBJ1-3; TRBD1 matches at 10 bases. The CDR3 is 16 residues long. CDR1 LNHDA and CDR2 SQIVND come from the germline V gene (reference sequence). With V trimmed by 5 bases and J by 3 bases, 7 bases remained unmatched. The CDR3 spells CASSRQGATFGNTIYF. CDR3 DNA: TGTGCCAGTAGTCGACAGGGGGCAACTTTTGGAAACACCATATATTTT.

The genes are TRBV10-3 and TRBJ2-6; no definite D call. This CDR3 region has 16 residues. The germline V gene has CDR1 ENHRY and CDR2 SYGVKD. V was shortened by 4 bases and J by 0 bases, with 10 bases between the two germline ends. In DNA, the CDR3 is TGTGCCATCAGTGTAAGAGGAGCCTCTGGGGCCAACGTCCTGACTTTC. Its translation is CAISVRGASGANVLTF.

The chain has TRBV11-3 and TRBJ1-2; 7 bases map to TRBD1. Germline CDR1 is SGHNT and CDR2 is YENEEA. This CDR3 region has 13 residues. V dropped 5 bases and J dropped 4; count of bases not matched to a gene: 4. CDR3 sequence (DNA): TGTGCCAGCAGCCCTGACAGGGCCTATGGCTACACCTTC. It is translated as CASSPDRAYGYTF.

V and J are TRBV6-5 and TRBJ1-5; TRBD1 agrees at 7 bases. Germline CDR1 MNHEY, CDR2 SVGAGI. V trimming: 0 bases; J trimming: 8 bases; junction bases outside the gene matches: 10. The CDR3 is 16 residues long. The DNA of the CDR3 is TGTGCCAGCAGTTACTCGTTTATAGGGGGCCAAAAGCCCCAGCATTTT. Protein: CASSYSFIGGQKPQHF.

The J gene is TRBJ2-1, the V gene TRBV5-6, with 8 positions matching TRBD2. The CDR3 extends over 14 amino acids. V dropped 1 base and J dropped 6; count of bases not matched to a gene: 3. CDR1 SGHDT and CDR2 YYEEEE come from the germline V gene. The CDR3 sequence is CASSLWREVNEQFF. The CDR3, as DNA: TGTGCCAGCAGCTTGTGGCGGGAGGTCAATGAGCAGTTCTTC.